These 22 T cell receptor beta chains were all obtained from the same sample, sequenced in a study of T cell responses to AZD1222 COVID-19 vaccine. Profiling relied on immunoSEQ multiplex PCR, and the TCRdb table lists in-frame clones only, not all of them. The table shows 150,000 to 180,000 clones, with approximately 87% occurring only once. The sequences come from peripheral blood, collected on day 0 of MenACWY control vaccination. Every receptor here comes from an adult in good health.

CDR3 amino acids: CASSSRDRGLWGTEAFF. For the CDR3, the DNA is TGTGCCAGCAGCTCCCGGGACAGGGGGCTCTGGGGAACTGAAGCTTTCTTT. The V call is TRBV11-2, the J call TRBJ1-1; 12 bases line up with TRBD1. The J segment lost 5 bases and the V segment lost 4 bases, leaving 11 bases of the junction unmatched. Germline CDR1 reads SGHAT; CDR2 reads FQNNGV. There are 17 residues in the CDR3.

The chain is built from TRBV5-4 and TRBJ2-6, with D perhaps matching TRBD1 or TRBD2 (5 bases each). V was clipped by 0 bases and J by 3 bases, with 7 bases between them. In germline, CDR1 is SGHNT, CDR2 YYREEE (reference sequence). CDR3 size: 15 residues. CDR3 DNA sequence: TGTGCCAGCAGCTTGGGGGGGATTGGGGCCAACGTCCTGACTTTC. Translating gives CASSLGGIGANVLTF.

The V call is TRBV5-4, the J call TRBJ1-1; no clear D gene. Germline CDR1 SGHNT, CDR2 YYREEE (reference sequence). This CDR3 has 13 residues. The V and J ends lost 4 bases and 4 bases respectively, with 11 bases between them. CDR3 DNA sequence: TGTGCCAGCAGCCAGGACGGGTTCACTGAAGCTTTCTTT. Its translation: CASSQDGFTEAFF.

The chain combines TRBV11-1 with TRBJ1-6; the match to TRBD1 covers 8 bases. Germline trimming cut 1 base from V and 14 bases from J; bases unmatched to any gene: 10. The germline V gene has CDR1 SGHAT and CDR2 FQDESV (reference sequence). This CDR3 has 15 amino acids. The CDR3 DNA sequence: TGTGCCAGCAGCTTAGGTCCCGGGACAGGAACCACCCTCCACTTT. As protein: CASSLGPGTGTTLHF.

The chain carries TRBV5-1 and TRBJ1-2, with D possibly TRBD1 on 5 matching bases. Germline CDR1 and CDR2: SGHRS and YFSETQ. The CDR3 has 13 residues. Trimming took 4 bases from V and 1 from J, leaving 8 bases between them. CDR3 sequence reads: CASSVTDNYGYTF. The CDR3 DNA reads as TGCGCCAGCAGCGTGACAGATAACTATGGCTACACCTTC. Looking up the rest from reference TRBV5-1 and TRBJ1-2 gives the full variable domain: KAGVTQTPRYLIKTRGQQVTLSCSPISGHRSVSWYQQTPGQGLQFLFEYFSETQRNKGNFPGRFSGRQFSNSRSEMNVSTLELGDSALYLCASSVTDNYGYTFGSGTRLTVV.

This chain joins TRBV10-3 and TRBJ2-7; no definite D call. From germline, CDR1 is ENHRY and CDR2 SYGVKD. This CDR3 spans 15 amino acids. V lost 7 bases and J lost 1, with 17 bases in between. The CDR3 spells CAITSKRTDSYEQYF. For the CDR3, the DNA is TGTGCCATCACCTCAAAGAGGACGGATTCCTACGAGCAGTACTTC.

The CDR3 here is CASSLVSGAEYGYTF. In DNA form, the CDR3 reads TGTGCCAGCAGCTTAGTCTCGGGGGCGGAGTATGGCTACACCTTC. The rearrangement uses TRBV7-9 and TRBJ1-2; the D gene is possibly TRBD1 (6 bases). Trimming stripped 1 base from V and 5 bases from J, with 14 bases between. This CDR3 region has 15 residues. Germline V gene sequence: CDR1 SEHNR, CDR2 FQNEAQ (reference sequence).

The chain couples TRBV3-1 (or the pseudogene TRBV3-2) to TRBJ1-2; 10 bases align to TRBD1. The length of the CDR3 is 15 residues. The V and J ends lost 4 bases and 4 bases, in that order; junction bases with no gene match: 6. Germline lookup yields CDR1 LGHDT and CDR2 YNNKEL (reference sequence). CDR3 coding DNA: TGTGCCAGCAGCCTCCGGACAGGGGGGGGCTATGGCTACACCTTC. This gives the protein CASSLRTGGGYGYTF.

The V call is TRBV6-1, the J call TRBJ1-5; no reliable D call. The CDR3 extends over 17 amino acids. The germline V gene encodes CDR1 MNHNS and CDR2 SASEGT. V was trimmed by 2 bases and J by 2 bases, leaving 16 bases between them. CDR3 bases: TGTGCCAGCAGTGAACCCTCCCACTGGGCGGGCAATCAGCCCCAGCATTTT. This codes for CASSEPSHWAGNQPQHF.

This clone appeared once. The CDR3 nucleotides read TGTGCCAGCAGCCAGGGACAGGGGATCGGCTACACCTTC. Its protein product is CASSQGQGIGYTF. The chain links TRBV11-2 to TRBJ1-2; TRBD1 aligns across 10 bases. V shed 5 bases and J 8 bases; nucleotides not matched to a gene: 5. The CDR3 loop spans 13 amino acids. Germline lookup yields CDR1 SGHAT and CDR2 FQNNGV.

The rearrangement joins TRBV6-5 to TRBJ2-3; D is unclear. V was pared by 10 bases and J by 4 bases, with 15 bases between. This CDR3 has 13 amino acids. CDR1 MNHEY and CDR2 SVGAGI come from the germline V gene. The CDR3 DNA reads as TGTGCCACAAAACCAACCGGCGCAGATACGCAGTATTTT. Protein sequence: CATKPTGADTQYF.

The J gene is TRBJ2-7, the V gene TRBV6-5; tentative D call: TRBD1 (5 bases). V gave up 6 bases and J gave up 9 bases, with 15 bases separating them. The CDR3 is made up of 12 amino acids. Germline CDR1 and CDR2: MNHEY and SVGAGI. The CDR3 nucleotides are TGTGCCAGCAGCGCCACTGGACAAGGGCAGTACGTC. Its translation is CASSATGQGQYV.

This clone was detected only once. CDR3 nucleotides: TGTGCCACCGACCGGGACTCATGGAACACTGAAGCTTTCTTT. Its translation is CATDRDSWNTEAFF. The chain carries TRBV28 and TRBJ1-1; maybe TRBD1 (5 bases). The CDR3 extends over 14 amino acids. Trimming removed 10 bases from V and 1 base from J, with 16 bases in between. The germline CDR1 and CDR2 sequences are MDHEN and SYDVKM.

The chain couples TRBV9 to TRBJ2-2; D may correspond to TRBD1 or TRBD2 (5 bases each). The germline V gene encodes CDR1 SGDLS and CDR2 YYNGEE. CDR3 length: 18 residues. Trimming took off 0 bases at V and 2 bases at J, with 17 bases between the two ends. The chain's CDR3 is CASSVVPGASGNTGELFF. In DNA form, the CDR3 reads TGTGCCAGCAGCGTAGTTCCCGGGGCGTCGGGTAACACCGGGGAGCTGTTTTTT. Based on the CDR3 plus reference TRBV9 and TRBJ2-2, the full variable domain is DSGVTQTPKHLITATGQRVTLRCSPRSGDLSVYWYQQSLDQGLQFLIQYYNGEERAKGNILERFSAQQFPDLHSELNLSSLELGDSALYFCASSVVPGASGNTGELFFGEGSRLTVL.

This chain joins TRBV27 and TRBJ2-1; the D gene could be TRBD1 or TRBD2 (5 bases each). The ends were cut back, 4 bases at V and 5 bases at J, with 9 bases in the middle. The CDR3 sequence is 13 residues long. From germline, CDR1 is MNHEY and CDR2 SMNVEV (reference sequence). The CDR3 sequence: CASSSGTHNEQFF. The CDR3 DNA sequence: TGTGCCAGCAGTTCAGGGACGCACAATGAGCAGTTCTTC.

The rearrangement links TRBV28 to TRBJ1-1, with D possibly matching TRBD1 (6 bases). This CDR3 has 20 residues. Between the trimmed V and J ends, which lost 6 bases and 0 bases, there was a span of 29 bases. In germline, CDR1 is MDHEN, CDR2 SYDVKM. The CDR3 reads CASSRRRWTVSESLNTEAFF. CDR3 DNA: TGTGCCAGCAGCCGACGTAGATGGACAGTGTCAGAATCCTTGAACACTGAAGCTTTCTTT.

The rearrangement uses TRBV18 and TRBJ2-7, with D perhaps given as TRBD1 or TRBD2 (6 bases each). Germline CDR1 is KGHSH and CDR2 is LQKENI. V was clipped by 4 bases and J by 1 base, with 14 bases between them. The CDR3 consists of 15 residues. The CDR3 loop is CASSREAGVSYEQYF. DNA for the CDR3: TGTGCCAGCTCACGGGAGGCAGGGGTATCCTACGAGCAGTACTTC.

The chain recombines TRBV5-1 with TRBJ1-2, with D hard to call. Trimming shortened V by 4 bases and J by 2 bases, and 12 bases separated the two germline ends. Germline CDR1 reads SGHRS; CDR2 reads YFSETQ. The CDR3 consists of 14 residues. The CDR3 DNA sequence: TGCGCCAGCAGCCCCGGACGGCCCAACTATGGCTACACCTTC. Translated, it gives CASSPGRPNYGYTF.

The CDR3 sequence: CASSQDSYEQYF. The CDR3 DNA reads TGTGCCAGCAGCCAAGACAGCTACGAGCAGTACTTC. V is TRBV11-2 and J is TRBJ2-7; a possible D gene is TRBD1 (5 bases). This CDR3 has 12 amino acids. The germline V gene encodes CDR1 SGHAT and CDR2 FQNNGV. V was trimmed by 5 bases and J by 3 bases, leaving 8 bases between them.

This chain connects TRBV5-1 to TRBJ2-3; TRBD1 matches at 10 bases. The CDR3 loop spans 16 amino acids. V dropped 1 base and J dropped 5; count of bases not matched to a gene: 7. Germline V gives CDR1 SGHRS, CDR2 YFSETQ. In DNA form, the CDR3 reads TGCGCCAGCAGCTTGACCGGGACAGGGGTGGAAGATACGCAGTATTTT. The encoded protein is CASSLTGTGVEDTQYF.

The chain has TRBV11-3 and TRBJ1-2, with unresolved D. CDR3 length equals 14 residues. V was cut by 3 bases and J by 8 bases, with 16 bases left in between. Germline V CDR1 and CDR2: SGHNT, YENEEA. CDR3 loop: CASSFSTASGGYTF. CDR3 in DNA: TGTGCCAGCAGCTTTTCGACCGCCTCGGGGGGCTACACCTTC.

The rearrangement uses TRBV3-1 (or the pseudogene TRBV3-2) and TRBJ2-7, with 8 nucleotides matching TRBD2. The ends lost 4 bases at V and 5 bases at J; junction bases unmatched: 16. The CDR3 extends over 17 amino acids. Per germline, CDR1 LGHDT and CDR2 YNNKEL (reference sequence). CDR3 residues: CASSPFGTRNEDHEQYF. Here the CDR3 DNA reads TGTGCCAGCAGCCCCTTCGGGACTAGAAATGAAGATCACGAGCAGTACTTC.